This TCR beta chain was observed in a study of cytomegalovirus exposure and HLA in healthy donors. Overall study findings and caveats: Among CMV-associated TCR beta chains, most appeared HLA-restricted in a later analysis. Beyond CMV serostatus, there was no information to go on about immune exposure. The CMV antigen specificity of a few CMV-associated chains was confirmed through in vitro analysis.

About this clone itself: Its antigen remains unidentified.

With 60 Vbeta and 13 Jbeta primers, the PCR was carried out. As originally analysed: As a later analysis found, there were 70 million to 90 million unique TCR beta chains, of which roughly 11 million were shared. Measured with immunoSEQ multiplex PCR; TCRdb has only the in-frame clones, and not every one. The V and J calls and clone size are taken from that table; D and trimming were inferred from the DNA. The sample has about 100,000 clones, over 65% seen once. The V segment lost 3 bases and the J segment 4 bases; nucleotides outside the gene matches: 14. Germline V CDR1 and CDR2: SEHNR, FQNEAQ (reference sequence). This CDR3 has 17 amino acids.

The sample comprised PBMCs. The clonotype originates from a female donor in good health and CMV-seropositive. The gene calls are TRBV7-9 and TRBJ2-5; 7 bases agree with TRBD1. The chain's CDR3 is CASSLTGYQVAGETQYF. In DNA, the CDR3 is TGTGCCAGCAGCTTGACAGGGTATCAAGTCGCGGGAGAGACCCAGTACTTC.